Listed below are T cell receptor beta chains from one sample, sequenced in a study of shared clonotypes between healthy human individuals. Here immunoSEQ multiplex PCR was the method, and the copy in TCRdb shows in-frame clones only, minus some. The data show millions of clones, 95% seen once. Sequencing was done on a sample of naive CD4+ T cells sorted from blood. The receptors originated from a man younger than 35 in good health. The CDR3 runs from the conserved cysteine through the conserved F or W. The D gene is left open where the match is weak. Clone size is stated in some rows and not others, as once, few, many or a class when expanded.

V	D	J	size	length	CDR3	DNA
TRBV5-6	-	TRBJ1-1	-	15	CASSLGQSMNTEAFF	TGTGCCAGCAGCTTGGGACAGAGTATGAACACTGAAGCTTTCTTT
TRBV10-1	-	TRBJ1-2	-	13	CASSESGSHGYTF	TGCGCCAGCAGTGAATCGGGGTCTCATGGCTACACCTTC
TRBV23-1	-	TRBJ2-3	-	16	CASTPGGDNSTDTQYF	TGCGCCAGCACACCAGGTGGAGACAATAGCACAGATACGCAGTATTTT
TRBV15	-	TRBJ1-5	-	12	CATRQSNQPQHF	TGTGCCACCAGGCAGAGCAATCAGCCCCAGCATTTT
TRBV20-1	-	TRBJ2-5	-	11	CSAFLEETQYF	TGCAGTGCTTTTTTGGAAGAGACCCAGTACTTC
TRBV5-1	-	TRBJ2-3	-	13	CASSLAGSDTQYF	TGCGCCAGCAGCTTGGCGGGATCAGATACGCAGTATTTT
TRBV28	TRBD2	TRBJ2-1	-	16	CASSLASGGAYNEQFF	TGTGCCAGCAGTTTGGCTAGCGGGGGGGCCTACAATGAGCAGTTCTTC
TRBV5-1	-	TRBJ2-2	-	15	CASIGGPANTGELFF	TGCGCCAGCATCGGGGGCCCCGCGAACACCGGGGAGCTGTTTTTT
TRBV5-6	-	TRBJ2-7	once	12	CASSSGIYEQYF	TGTGCCAGCAGCTCGGGAATCTACGAGCAGTACTTC
TRBV11-3	-	TRBJ2-7	-	15	CASSLQAGPPYEQYF	TGTGCCAGCAGTCTACAGGCTGGGCCTCCCTACGAGCAGTACTTC
TRBV30	TRBD2	TRBJ2-3	-	17	CAWSGGLAGGQGDTQYF	TGTGCCTGGAGTGGGGGACTAGCGGGAGGGCAAGGAGATACGCAGTATTTT
TRBV11-2	TRBD1	TRBJ1-3	-	15	CASSRDRDNGNTIYF	TGTGCCAGCAGCAGAGACAGGGATAATGGAAACACCATATATTTT
TRBV6-1	-	TRBJ1-5	-	13	CASSGGSNQPQHF	TGTGCCAGCAGTGGTGGATCCAATCAGCCCCAGCATTTT
TRBV6-6	-	TRBJ2-7	few	14	CASSYSGLRYEQYF	TGTGCCAGCAGTTACTCCGGACTTCGGTACGAGCAGTACTTC
TRBV6-1	TRBD1	TRBJ1-2	-	14	CASSVTGVHYGYTF	TGTGCCAGCAGTGTGACAGGGGTGCACTATGGCTACACCTTC
TRBV7-9	-	TRBJ2-2	-	15	CASSPMTPNTGELFF	TGTGCCAGCAGCCCTATGACTCCGAACACCGGGGAGCTGTTTTTT
TRBV6-6	-	TRBJ1-5	-	13	CASRVDSNQPQHF	TGTGCCAGCCGCGTAGATAGCAATCAGCCCCAGCATTTT
TRBV4-3	-	TRBJ2-1	-	15	CASSQEGLRHNEQFF	TGCGCCAGCAGCCAAGAGGGGTTGAGACATAATGAGCAGTTCTTC
TRBV7-9	TRBD2	TRBJ2-3	once	16	CASSLVGLADTDTQYF	TGTGCCAGCAGCTTAGTAGGCCTAGCGGATACAGATACGCAGTATTTT